This TCR beta chain was identified in a study of CD8 T cells in Susac syndrome. Trimming took off 2 bases at V and 1 base at J, with 7 bases between the two ends. Germline CDR1 LGHNA, CDR2 YSLEER. The CDR3 is 14 residues long. It was with random hexamers that roughly 0.5 to 1 ug RNA was reverse transcribed. immunoSEQ multiplex PCR amplified TCR beta CDR3 across 54 Vbeta, 13 Jbeta. TCRdb re-analysed the immunoSEQ multiplex PCR reads in MiXCR, keeping a single row per CDR3 protein. The sample records around 59,000 distinct CDR3 sequences, around 90% being singletons. This sequence joins TRBV4-3 and TRBJ2-3; no clear D gene. The TCR comes from a human donor in good health. Sequenced sample: CD8+ T cells from PBMCs. CDR3 residues: CASSQRGRTDTQYF. The CDR3, as DNA: TGCGCCAGCAGCCAACGAGGTCGCACAGATACGCAGTATTTT.